The clone carrying this T cell receptor (beta chain) was counted many times. Its antigen is not known. TCR cDNA, made by 5'RACE template switching, carried an added universal primer site and UMIs. One entry per CDR3 protein, called by TCRdb with MiXCR from the 5' RACE reads. The sample yields 240,000 or so distinct CDR3 sequences, 6% to 7.5% seen once. This sample was included in a study of T cells after yellow fever vaccination. Study-level results: Once the booster was given, most primary-vaccination clones reappeared, at just under 98% for CD4 and approximately 88% for CD8. Peaking faster, on day 5 versus 15, the secondary response was nonetheless weaker.

V lost 5 bases, J lost 2 bases, and 7 bases stayed unmatched. Germline CDR1 is LNHNV and CDR2 is YYDKDF (reference sequence). The CDR3 loop spans 15 amino acids. The TCR was taken from a man under 40 who received the YFV17D yellow fever vaccine. This chain uses TRBV15 with TRBJ2-7, with 9 bases identical to TRBD2. The material sequenced was CD4+ T cells sorted from PBMCs, taken 15 days after the yellow fever booster vaccination. As DNA, the CDR3 is TGTGCCACCAGCGCCCGACTAGCGGCTCCCTACGAGCAGTACTTC. Encoded protein: CATSARLAAPYEQYF. The full variable domain, completed using reference TRBV15 and TRBJ2-7, is DAMVIQNPRYQVTQFGKPVTLSCSQTLNHNVMYWYQQKSSQAPKLLFHYYDKDFNNEADTPDNFQSRRPNTSFCFLDIRSPGLGDTAMYLCATSARLAAPYEQYFGPGTRLTVT.